This T cell receptor beta chain was sequenced in a study of T cell changes during pregnancy in multiple sclerosis. CDR1 is MDHEN, CDR2 SYDVKM, per germline. V dropped 5 bases and J dropped 5 bases, with 15 bases sitting between them. The CDR3 has 14 residues. Clones were sequenced by immunoSEQ multiplex PCR, and TCRdb holds only the in-frame ones, with some missing. Seen here are roughly 84,000 clones, about 94% observed once, and the top ten hold around 1.4%. The receptor was derived from a female donor in good health, enrolled as a control in a pregnancy study. V gene TRBV28 combines with J gene TRBJ1-1; perhaps TRBD1 as D (6 bases). Specimen: peripheral blood, collected in the third trimester of pregnancy. For the CDR3, the DNA is TGTGCCAGCAGTGTGGGGGGGGCTCGGACTGAAGCTTTCTTT. This codes for CASSVGGARTEAFF.